This passage covers 2 T cell receptor beta chains from one sample sequenced in a study of blood T cell repertoires in COVID-19. The repertoire was sequenced with immunoSEQ multiplex PCR; TCRdb's copy has only in-frame clones and lacks some. The table shows more than 200,000 clones, with around 89% occurring only once. The sample comprised PBMCs or T cells enriched from blood (not recorded which). The receptors originated from a woman aged 25-40 years who had recovered from COVID-19.

The V and J genes are TRBV19 and TRBJ1-5; D might be TRBD1 (6 bases). The CDR3 spans 16 residues. Trimming shortened V by 1 base and J by 2 bases, and 12 bases separated the two germline ends. Germline V gene lookup returns CDR1 LNHDA and CDR2 SQIVND (reference sequence). DNA of the CDR3: TGTGCCAGTAGTATAGTGGGAGGGGGTGGCAATCAGCCCCAGCATTTT. Its translation: CASSIVGGGGNQPQHF.

The chain joins TRBV30 to TRBJ1-4; a possible D gene is TRBD1 (5 bases). Germline CDR1 reads GTSNPN; CDR2 reads SVGIG (reference sequence). The V gene lost 1 base and the J gene lost 7 bases, with 16 bases spanning the gap. This CDR3 region has 15 residues. The CDR3 nucleotides are TGTGCCTGGAGTGCTACCCCTGCGGGGGGTGAAAAACTGTTTTTT. Residues: CAWSATPAGGEKLFF. Variable domain in full (rest from reference TRBV30 and TRBJ1-4): SQTIHQWPATLVQPVGSPLSLECTVEGTSNPNLYWYRQAAGRGLQLLFYSVGIGQISSEVPQNLSASRPQDRQFILSSKKLLLSDSGFYLCAWSATPAGGEKLFFGSGTQLSVL.